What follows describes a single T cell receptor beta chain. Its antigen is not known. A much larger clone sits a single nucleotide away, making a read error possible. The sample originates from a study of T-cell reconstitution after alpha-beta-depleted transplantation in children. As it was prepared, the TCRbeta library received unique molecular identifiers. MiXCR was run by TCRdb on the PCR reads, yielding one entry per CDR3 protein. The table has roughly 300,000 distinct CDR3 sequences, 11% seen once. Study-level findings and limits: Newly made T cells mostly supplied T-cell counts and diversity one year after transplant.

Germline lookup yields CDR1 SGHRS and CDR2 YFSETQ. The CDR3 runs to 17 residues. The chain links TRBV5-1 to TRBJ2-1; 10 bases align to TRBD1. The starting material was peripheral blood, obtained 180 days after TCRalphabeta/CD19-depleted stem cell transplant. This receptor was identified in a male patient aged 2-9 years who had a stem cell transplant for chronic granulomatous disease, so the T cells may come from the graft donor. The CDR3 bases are TGCGCCAGCAGCTTGGGGCCGGGACAGGGGATTATACATGAGCACTTCTTC. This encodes CASSLGPGQGIIHEHFF.